What follows are 31 T cell receptor beta chains derived from one specimen sequenced in a study of T-cell reconstitution after alpha-beta-depleted transplantation in children. A library of TCRbeta sequences, prepared with unique molecular identifiers, was generated. MiXCR, applied by TCRdb to the PCR reads, yields one record per CDR3 protein. There are roughly 300,000 distinct CDR3 sequences in the sample; more than 8% occur only once, and 10% lies in the top ten. The specimen comprised PBMCs from the stem cell graft donor, sampled from the stem cell graft. Receptors were obtained from a human donor who donated a stem cell graft to a child with SCID.

J is TRBJ2-3 and V is TRBV7-9; D might be TRBD1 (6 bases). Germline V lookup: CDR1 SEHNR, CDR2 FQNEAQ (reference sequence). The CDR3 contains 15 residues. V shed 4 bases and J shed 0 bases, with 11 bases lying between them. CDR3 region: CASSSDRLSTDTQYF. CDR3 bases: TGTGCCAGCAGCTCCGACAGGCTTAGCACAGATACGCAGTATTTT.

This clonotype has more than one count but fewer than ten. The V and J genes are TRBV5-1 and TRBJ2-7; 8 bases align to TRBD1. With V trimmed by 3 bases and J by 3 bases, 11 bases remained unmatched. The CDR3 loop spans 16 amino acids. Germline-derived CDR1 and CDR2 are SGHRS and YFSETQ. In DNA form, the CDR3 reads TGCGCCAGCAGCTCCCCCGACAGGGGCATTGTCTACGAGCAGTACTTC. Encoded protein: CASSSPDRGIVYEQYF. The full variable domain, in which reference TRBV5-1 and TRBJ2-7 provide the parts outside the CDR3, is KAGVTQTPRYLIKTRGQQVTLSCSPISGHRSVSWYQQTPGQGLQFLFEYFSETQRNKGNFPGRFSGRQFSNSRSEMNVSTLELGDSALYLCASSSPDRGIVYEQYFGPGTRLTVT.

This clonotype was observed many times. This chain links TRBV5-1 with TRBJ1-4; no firm D call. This CDR3 is built from 14 residues. Germline V gives CDR1 SGHRS, CDR2 YFSETQ. V was trimmed by 1 base and J by 6 bases, leaving 10 bases between them. The CDR3 here is CASSLYGLDEKLFF. CDR3 in DNA: TGCGCCAGCAGCTTGTACGGTCTCGATGAAAAACTGTTTTTT.

The chain couples TRBV5-1 to TRBJ2-2; D is unresolved. V lost 1 base and J 4 bases, leaving 11 bases between the germline ends. Germline V lookup: CDR1 SGHRS, CDR2 YFSETQ. The CDR3 length is 15 residues. The CDR3 loop is CASSLLGGSTGELFF. CDR3 DNA sequence: TGCGCCAGCAGCTTGTTGGGCGGAAGCACCGGGGAGCTGTTTTTT. The entire variable domain, with the rest obtained from reference TRBV5-1 and TRBJ2-2, is as follows: KAGVTQTPRYLIKTRGQQVTLSCSPISGHRSVSWYQQTPGQGLQFLFEYFSETQRNKGNFPGRFSGRQFSNSRSEMNVSTLELGDSALYLCASSLLGGSTGELFFGEGSRLTVL.

This clonotype occurred a few times. The chain recombines TRBV5-8 with TRBJ2-1; TRBD2 matches 11 bases. V dropped 0 bases and J dropped 8; count of bases not matched to a gene: 10. This CDR3 has 17 residues. From germline, CDR1 is SGHTS and CDR2 YDEGEE. The CDR3 loop reads CASSLVYLAGGRDEQFF. CDR3 bases: TGTGCCAGCAGCTTGGTATATCTAGCGGGGGGTAGAGATGAGCAGTTCTTC.

This clonotype has ten or more counts. The V gene is TRBV11-3, the J gene TRBJ2-7; tentatively, D is TRBD1 (5 bases). Trimming shortened V by 2 bases and J by 5 bases, and 7 bases separated the two germline ends. This CDR3 contains 12 residues. Germline V gene data show CDR1 as SGHNT and CDR2 as YENEEA. CDR3 protein: CASSLRGDEQYF. The CDR3 nucleotides are TGTGCCAGCAGCTTAAGGGGTGACGAGCAGTACTTC.

This clonotype was counted ten times or more. CDR3 protein: CASSPPEQETQYF. In DNA, the CDR3 is TGTGCCAGCTCACCGCCAGAACAAGAGACCCAGTACTTC. The chain recombines TRBV18 with TRBJ2-5, with no clear D. CDR3 length equals 13 residues. Per the germline V gene, CDR1 is KGHSH and CDR2 is LQKENI. V dropped 3 bases and J dropped 2 bases, with 7 bases sitting between them. The full variable domain, in which reference TRBV18 and TRBJ2-5 provide the parts outside the CDR3, is NAGVMQNPRHLVRRRGQEARLRCSPMKGHSHVYWYRQLPEEGLKFMVYLQKENIIDESGMPKERFSAEFPKEGPSILRIQQVVRGDSAAYFCASSPPEQETQYFGPGTRLLVL.

The chain uses TRBV6-2 or TRBV6-3 and TRBJ2-7, with 7 bases that match TRBD2. The CDR3 has 15 amino acids. Trimming at V came to 4 bases and at J to 3 bases, leaving 9 bases not matched to a gene. The germline V gene encodes CDR1 MNHEY and CDR2 SVGEGT. CDR3: CASSSPAGYYYEQYF. The CDR3, as DNA: TGTGCCAGCAGTTCGCCAGCGGGATATTACTACGAGCAGTACTTC.

This clonotype has more than one count but fewer than ten. The J gene is TRBJ1-2, the V gene TRBV12-3 or TRBV12-4; TRBD1 agrees at 10 bases. V lost 6 bases and J lost 6; bases outside the gene matches: 7. The CDR3 has 14 residues. CDR3 bases: TGTGCCAGCAGCTCCCGGACAGGGGGTCATGGCTACACCTTC. Protein: CASSSRTGGHGYTF.

This clonotype has at least ten counts. The chain is built from TRBV6-1 and TRBJ2-3, with 9 nucleotides matching TRBD1. Germline assignment: CDR1 MNHNS and CDR2 SASEGT. J lost 1 base, V lost 7 bases, and 6 bases had no gene match. There are 15 residues in the CDR3. The CDR3 sequence is CASTLTGGGTDTQYF. CDR3 DNA: TGTGCCAGCACATTGACAGGGGGTGGCACAGATACGCAGTATTTT.

V is TRBV9 and J is TRBJ2-3, with D unclear. Germline V gene sequence: CDR1 SGDLS, CDR2 YYNGEE. V lost 4 bases and J lost 2, with 14 bases in between. The CDR3 has 15 amino acids. The CDR3 reads CASSQRTGSTDTQYF. The CDR3 region has the DNA TGTGCCAGCAGCCAACGGACCGGCTCCACAGATACGCAGTATTTT.

This clonotype has just a few counts. The chain couples TRBV29-1 to TRBJ1-1, with TRBD1 identical over 7 bases. The ends lost 7 bases at V and 1 base at J; junction bases unmatched: 9. Germline lookup yields CDR1 SQVTM and CDR2 ANQGSEA. The CDR3 is 14 residues long. The CDR3 sequence is CSAARTGENTEAFF. Here the CDR3 DNA reads TGCAGCGCCGCCCGGACAGGAGAGAACACTGAAGCTTTCTTT.

The sample holds many counts of this clonotype. This chain connects TRBV12-3 or TRBV12-4 to TRBJ1-5, with D possibly TRBD1 on 6 matching bases. The CDR3 runs to 16 residues. The V end lost 5 bases, the J end lost 0 bases, and 14 bases lay between the germline ends. This chain's CDR3 is CASSPPGTNSNQPQHF. CDR3 nucleotides: TGTGCCAGCAGTCCCCCTGGGACAAATAGCAATCAGCCCCAGCATTTT.

This clonotype was seen only a few times. V gene TRBV7-9 combines with J gene TRBJ2-3; D gene ambiguous. Germline V gene sequence: CDR1 SEHNR, CDR2 FQNEAQ (reference sequence). Trimming took off 4 bases at V and 5 bases at J, with 7 bases between the two ends. The CDR3 runs to 12 residues. CDR3 nucleotide sequence: TGTGCCAGCAGCTACGAGAAAGATACGCAGTATTTT. Amino acid sequence: CASSYEKDTQYF. The full variable domain, rest sourced from reference TRBV7-9 and TRBJ2-3, is DTGVSQNPRHKITKRGQNVTFRCDPISEHNRLYWYRQTLGQGPEFLTYFQNEAQLEKSRLLSDRFSAERPKGSFSTLEIQRTEQGDSAMYLCASSYEKDTQYFGPGTRLTVL.

This clonotype was seen a handful of times. The chain employs TRBV12-3 or TRBV12-4 and TRBJ2-2; D is ambiguous. This CDR3 comprises 14 residues. Trimming left V 3 bases short and J 4 bases short, with 9 bases between. The CDR3: CASSFGRVTGELFF. Written as DNA, the CDR3 is TGTGCCAGCAGTTTCGGGCGTGTCACCGGGGAGCTGTTTTTT.

Many counts were recorded for this clonotype. The rearrangement links TRBV5-5 to TRBJ1-1; no reliable D call. This CDR3 spans 14 amino acids. CDR1 and CDR2 from the germline V gene are SGHKS and YYEKEE (reference sequence). V gave up 4 bases and J gave up 1 base, with 11 bases separating them. The CDR3 DNA sequence: TGTGCCAGCAGCCCTCGGGCACAGAACACTGAAGCTTTCTTT. Its translation is CASSPRAQNTEAFF.

This chain joins TRBV29-1 and TRBJ2-2; no clear D gene. The CDR3 sequence is 15 residues long. The ends were cut back, 4 bases at V and 2 bases at J, with 14 bases in the middle. Germline loops: CDR1 SQVTM, CDR2 ANQGSEA. The CDR3 loop reads CSVVPRNTNTGELFF. The DNA for the CDR3 is TGCAGCGTTGTTCCCCGGAATACAAACACCGGGGAGCTGTTTTTT.

The chain uses TRBV5-1 and TRBJ2-7, with D unresolved. With 6 bases removed from V and 0 bases from J, the gap between germline ends came to 16 bases. CDR3 size: 15 residues. Germline CDR1 is SGHRS and CDR2 is YFSETQ. CDR3 sequence reads: CASNRDISSSYEQYF. In nucleotides, the CDR3 is TGCGCCAGCAACCGAGACATCTCAAGCTCCTACGAGCAGTACTTC.

This clonotype was recorded a few times. The CDR3 is CATSDFIKGRNEQFF. The CDR3, as DNA: TGTGCCACCAGTGATTTTATAAAGGGGCGAAATGAGCAGTTCTTC. The chain employs TRBV24-1 and TRBJ2-1, with a tentative D call TRBD1 (5 bases). CDR3 length equals 15 residues. The V and J ends lost 1 base and 7 bases respectively, with 13 bases between them. Looked up from germline, CDR1 is KGHDR and CDR2 is SFDVKD.

V gene TRBV7-6 combines with J gene TRBJ2-7; 9 bases line up with TRBD1. The CDR3 length is 14 residues. CDR1 and CDR2 (germline): SGHVS, FNYEAQ. The V gene end was trimmed by 4 bases and the J gene end by 3 bases; junction bases not matched to a gene: 4. In nucleotides, the CDR3 is TGTGCCAGCAGCTACCGGGACAGGGACTACGAGCAGTACTTC. Translated: CASSYRDRDYEQYF.

The J gene is TRBJ2-7, the V gene TRBV2; no reliable D call. Germline V gives CDR1 SNHLY, CDR2 FYNNEI. V lost 4 bases and J 2 bases, leaving 6 bases between the germline ends. There are 12 residues in the CDR3. The CDR3 is CASSALTYEQYF. As DNA, the CDR3 is TGTGCCAGCAGTGCACTGACCTACGAGCAGTACTTC.

This clonotype showed up just a few times. This rearrangement joins TRBV10-2 to TRBJ2-3; D is possibly TRBD1 or TRBD2 (5 bases each). Trimming shortened V by 3 bases and J by 2 bases, and 12 bases separated the two germline ends. The CDR3 length is 15 residues. Germline CDR1 and CDR2: WSHSY and SAAADI. As DNA, the CDR3 is TGCGCCAGCAGTGACTACGGGGCCCCCACAGATACGCAGTATTTT. It specifies CASSDYGAPTDTQYF.

V gene TRBV5-5 combines with J gene TRBJ1-6; TRBD1 aligns across 7 bases. The V gene's germline CDR1 is SGHKS and CDR2 YYEKEE (reference sequence). J gave up 8 bases and V 0 bases, and 5 bases lay outside the gene matches. The length of the CDR3 is 15 residues. The CDR3 bases are TGTGCCAGCAGCTTGGACAGGGACAGAGATTCACCCCTCCACTTT. Translating gives CASSLDRDRDSPLHF.

This clonotype showed up just a few times. This chain connects TRBV11-3 to TRBJ2-5; the D gene is possibly TRBD1 (6 bases). The germline V and J ends were trimmed by 5 bases and 2 bases, with 12 bases remaining between them. Germline V lookup: CDR1 SGHNT, CDR2 YENEEA. CDR3 length: 14 amino acids. The CDR3 sequence: CASSQGQPQETQYF. CDR3 coding DNA: TGTGCCAGCAGCCAAGGACAGCCACAAGAGACCCAGTACTTC.

The rearrangement links TRBV15 to TRBJ2-3, with 12 bases that match TRBD2. There are 19 residues in the CDR3. From germline, CDR1 is LNHNV and CDR2 YYDKDF (reference sequence). Trimming removed 0 bases from V and 3 bases from J; junction bases left unmatched: 10. The chain's CDR3 is CATSRDRATSGGLTDTQYF. The CDR3 nucleotides read TGTGCCACCAGCAGAGATCGGGCGACTAGCGGGGGTTTAACAGATACGCAGTATTTT.

In this sample, this clonotype turned up a few times. V gene TRBV27 combines with J gene TRBJ1-1, with a tentative D call TRBD1 (5 bases). The CDR3 has 14 amino acids. Germline loops: CDR1 MNHEY, CDR2 SMNVEV (reference sequence). Trimming shortened V by 3 bases and J by 4 bases, and 12 bases separated the two germline ends. This CDR3 reads CASSFGGAPTEAFF. In nucleotides, the CDR3 is TGTGCCAGCAGTTTTGGAGGGGCCCCCACTGAAGCTTTCTTT.

The genes are TRBV27 and TRBJ2-7, with D tentatively TRBD1 (6 bases). CDR3 length: 14 amino acids. V was pared by 4 bases and J by 9 bases, with 19 bases between. Germline V gene lookup returns CDR1 MNHEY and CDR2 SMNVEV (reference sequence). CDR3 in amino acids: CASSSTRTDNRQYF. CDR3 DNA sequence: TGTGCCAGCAGTTCTACTAGGACAGATAACAGGCAGTACTTC.

This clonotype was counted between two and nine times. V is TRBV5-6 and J is TRBJ2-1; D gene unclear. Germline V gives CDR1 SGHDT, CDR2 YYEEEE. Trimming cost V 2 bases and J 8 bases, with 5 bases left between them. The CDR3 consists of 11 residues. CDR3 in amino acids: CASSFSDEQFF. CDR3 coding DNA: TGTGCCAGCAGCTTTTCGGATGAGCAGTTCTTC.

This clonotype was seen ten or more times. The V call is TRBV21-1, the J call TRBJ2-3; TRBD1 is taken as the D call from the table, unchecked against the DNA. TRBV21-1 constitutes a pseudogene. The CDR3 totals 15 residues. CDR3 region: CASSIAGASTDTQYF. As DNA, the CDR3 is TGTGCCAGCAGCATTGCAGGGGCCAGCACAGATACGCAGTATTTT.

There are a few counts of this clonotype. Written as DNA, the CDR3 is TGTGCCAGCAGCCCCACCCTCCCCGGGCTGGACACCATATATTTT. This sequence encodes CASSPTLPGLDTIYF. The genes are TRBV2 and TRBJ1-3; unclear D gene. Trimming took 6 bases from V and 8 from J, leaving 20 bases between them. In germline, CDR1 is SNHLY, CDR2 FYNNEI. This CDR3 region has 15 residues.

The rearrangement uses TRBV3-1 and TRBJ2-1, with 11 bases lining up with TRBD2. V was clipped by 4 bases and J by 7 bases; unmatched bases: 15. The CDR3 has 18 amino acids. Germline CDR1 is LGHDT and CDR2 is YNNKEL (reference sequence). The CDR3 DNA reads TGTGCCAGCAGCCTCCTACCCCCCCTAGCGGGGGGTAGGAATGAGCAGTTCTTC. Amino acid sequence: CASSLLPPLAGGRNEQFF.